This T cell receptor (beta chain) was captured in a study of blood T cell repertoires in COVID-19. The assay was immunoSEQ multiplex PCR, and TCRdb's table has in-frame clones only and misses some. The table includes about 310,000 clones, around nine tenths detected once. Trimming removed 0 bases at V and 6 bases at J, with 11 bases between. The CDR3 is made up of 15 amino acids. Germline CDR1 is LGHNA and CDR2 is YNFKEQ. What was sequenced was peripheral blood. The chain combines TRBV4-2 with TRBJ2-2; D unresolved. The receptor was derived from a man between 65 and 79 years old with acute or convalescent COVID-19. DNA for the CDR3: TGTGCCAGCAGCCAAGAGGGCCCCGTCGCCGGGGAGCTGTTTTTT. This codes for CASSQEGPVAGELFF.